This T cell receptor (beta chain) was sequenced in a study of T cell responses to AZD1222 COVID-19 vaccine. For this clone: Its antigen is still unknown.

Data came from immunoSEQ multiplex PCR; TCRdb stores just in-frame clones and leaves some out. This sample carries 80,000 to 130,000 clones, roughly nine tenths of them seen once, and the ten largest clones take approximately 15%. The CDR3 is 13 amino acids. Trimming shortened V by 6 bases and J by 7 bases, and 15 bases separated the two germline ends. The germline gives CDR1 SNHLY, CDR2 FYNNEI. Broader study findings: Two AZD1222 doses significantly raised spike-specific TCR breadth and depth over controls. Sampled repertoires all dated from after the peak T cell response. Dominant at 160-218 and 743-854, vaccine-associated CD4 TCRs also spanned spike.

This chain uses TRBV2 with TRBJ1-2; D is uncertain. The material was peripheral blood, obtained on day 0 of AZD1222 vaccination. The source is an adult in good health. In nucleotides, the CDR3 is TGTGCCAGCAGCCTGGACGGGAGAGGTGGCTACACCTTC. Translation gives CASSLDGRGGYTF.